The 2 T cell receptor beta chains below come from one sample, sequenced in a study of shared clonotypes between healthy human individuals. Here immunoSEQ multiplex PCR was the method, and the copy in TCRdb shows in-frame clones only, minus some. The table shows millions of clones, with around nine tenths occurring only once. The sample comprised naive CD4+ T cells sorted from blood. The subset was: CD45RA+ positively selected. Every receptor here comes from a man aged 18 to 30 in good health.

The chain uses TRBV27 and TRBJ2-2, with D perhaps matching TRBD1 or TRBD2 (6 bases each). Germline V gene sequence: CDR1 MNHEY, CDR2 SMNVEV (reference sequence). CDR3 length equals 13 residues. V lost 5 bases to trimming and J lost 5 bases, with 9 bases between them. CDR3 bases: TGTGCCAGCAGTAGGGGGGTTACCGGGGAGCTGTTTTTT. The encoded protein is CASSRGVTGELFF.

This chain connects TRBV4-2 to TRBJ1-3; no definite D call. Germline V gene sequence: CDR1 LGHNA, CDR2 YNFKEQ. V lost 0 bases and J lost 6, with 12 bases in between. The CDR3 runs 15 residues. The CDR3 DNA reads TGTGCCAGCAGCCAAGAAAACCTCCTCCAAAACACCATATATTTT. Translation: CASSQENLLQNTIYF.